This T cell receptor beta chain was found in a study of shared clonotypes between healthy human individuals. General study findings and limits: Sorted-subset sequencing was shown by rarefaction to be incomplete despite large depth.

In the original analysis: Quality scores were absent from the junction-only immunoSEQ sequences, so filtering differed. Assay: immunoSEQ multiplex PCR; the TCRdb copy retains only in-frame clones and omits some. That table supplies the V and J calls and clone size; D and trimming were determined from the DNA. The sample records some 2,400,000 clones, approximately 96% being singletons. Concerning this clone: Antigen specificity is unknown.

The CDR3 loop spans 16 amino acids. Germline-derived CDR1 and CDR2 are MGHRA and YSYEKL. Unmatched junction bases numbered 7, after V lost 2 bases and J lost 3 bases. The authors divided CD4+ cells into CD45RA+ naive and CD45RA-negative memory subsets. The genes are TRBV4-1 and TRBJ1-1, with TRBD1 identical over 9 bases. The origin of this receptor is a man aged 18 to 29 in good health. The sample taken for sequencing was naive CD4+ T cells sorted from blood. The subset: CD45RA+ positively selected. The CDR3 coding sequence is TGCGCCAGCAGCCAAATACAGGGGGCGGGCGACACTGAAGCTTTCTTT. The encoded protein is CASSQIQGAGDTEAFF.